Each of the 21 T cell receptor beta chains below was sequenced from the same sample in a study of STAT5B mutations in CD4+ large granular lymphocyte leukemia. Method: immunoSEQ multiplex PCR; TCRdb's copy keeps in-frame clones and lacks some. Of tens of thousands of clones in the sample, approximately 80% were seen once. Material: CD4+ T cells from blood buffy coats. These receptors were collected from a human donor in good health.

This chain links TRBV11-1 with TRBJ2-1; perhaps TRBD2 as D (6 bases). Germline V gene lookup returns CDR1 SGHAT and CDR2 FQDESV (reference sequence). The CDR3 is made up of 14 amino acids. Trimming removed 2 bases at V and 6 bases at J, with 11 bases between. This chain's CDR3 is CASSLSGGANEQFF. CDR3 sequence (DNA): TGTGCCAGCAGCTTATCCGGAGGGGCCAATGAGCAGTTCTTC.

The chain employs TRBV28 and TRBJ2-7, with TRBD2 as a possible D gene (6 bases). Germline lookup yields CDR1 MDHEN and CDR2 SYDVKM. With 4 bases removed from V and 4 bases from J, the gap between germline ends came to 17 bases. This CDR3 is built from 15 residues. The CDR3 protein is CASSYIADLSYEQYF. CDR3 bases: TGTGCCAGCAGTTATATAGCGGACCTTTCGTACGAGCAGTACTTC. Combining the CDR3 with reference TRBV28 and TRBJ2-7 gives the whole variable domain DVKVTQSSRYLVKRTGEKVFLECVQDMDHENMFWYRQDPGLGLRLIYFSYDVKMKEKGDIPEGYSVSREKKERFSLILESASTNQTSMYLCASSYIADLSYEQYFGPGTRLTVT.

In this sample, this clone turned up once. V and J are TRBV27 and TRBJ2-1; 7 nucleotides agree with TRBD1. V lost 2 bases, J lost 7 bases, and 5 bases stayed unmatched. Germline CDR1 is MNHEY and CDR2 is SMNVEV (reference sequence). The CDR3 contains 14 residues. The CDR3 sequence is CASSLGGTVNEQFF. The CDR3 region has the DNA TGTGCCAGCAGTTTAGGTGGGACAGTAAATGAGCAGTTCTTC.

This sequence joins TRBV5-8 and TRBJ1-5; a possible D gene is TRBD1 (5 bases). The V gene lost 4 bases and the J gene lost 0 bases, with 14 bases spanning the gap. Germline CDR1 and CDR2: SGHTS and YDEGEE. CDR3 size: 16 residues. This chain's CDR3 is CASSPDRSYSNQPQHF. The CDR3 DNA reads as TGTGCCAGCAGCCCAGACAGATCTTATAGCAATCAGCCCCAGCATTTT.

This sequence joins TRBV11-2 and TRBJ2-7; the match to TRBD2 covers 11 bases. Germline V gene lookup returns CDR1 SGHAT and CDR2 FQNNGV. The CDR3 totals 18 residues. Germline trimming cut 4 bases from V and 0 bases from J; bases unmatched to any gene: 11. This chain's CDR3 is CASSSLSRLAGTSYEQYF. The CDR3 bases are TGTGCCAGCAGCTCCCTAAGCCGACTAGCGGGAACCTCCTACGAGCAGTACTTC.

The chain links TRBV5-1 to TRBJ2-1; maybe TRBD2 (5 bases). Trimming stripped 0 bases from V and 6 bases from J, with 7 bases between. CDR1 and CDR2 from the germline V gene are SGHRS and YFSETQ. CDR3 length: 13 residues. The CDR3 nucleotides read TGCGCCAGCAGCTTGGTAGCGACCAATGAGCAGTTCTTC. It encodes CASSLVATNEQFF. Combining the CDR3 with reference TRBV5-1 and TRBJ2-1 gives the whole variable domain KAGVTQTPRYLIKTRGQQVTLSCSPISGHRSVSWYQQTPGQGLQFLFEYFSETQRNKGNFPGRFSGRQFSNSRSEMNVSTLELGDSALYLCASSLVATNEQFFGPGTRLTVL.

The chain links TRBV5-1 to TRBJ2-2; a possible D gene is TRBD2 (6 bases). Looked up from germline, CDR1 is SGHRS and CDR2 is YFSETQ. V lost 0 bases, J lost 4 bases, and 19 bases lay in between. The CDR3 has 18 residues. The DNA of the CDR3 is TGCGCCAGCAGCTTGGGGGGGACTGCCGGGGCGAGCACCGGGGAGCTGTTTTTT. Translated: CASSLGGTAGASTGELFF.

The chain has TRBV5-1 and TRBJ2-1, with D hard to call. The germline CDR1 and CDR2 sequences are SGHRS and YFSETQ. The CDR3 length is 12 residues. V was cut by 4 bases and J by 13 bases, with 15 bases left in between. DNA of the CDR3: TGCGCCAGCAGCCCCCCCCCGGCGGATCAGTTCTTC. This translates into CASSPPPADQFF.

This clone was detected a few times. V usage is TRBV30 and J usage is TRBJ2-7; TRBD1 aligns across 7 bases. The CDR3 spans 13 residues. Unmatched junction bases numbered 7, after V lost 2 bases and J lost 6 bases. Germline lookup yields CDR1 GTSNPN and CDR2 SVGIG (reference sequence). CDR3 nucleotide sequence: TGTGCCTGGAGTCCCAGGGGGAGCGGCGAGCAGTACTTC. Translation gives CAWSPRGSGEQYF.

This chain joins TRBV7-6 and TRBJ2-2, with a tentative D call TRBD1 (6 bases). CDR3 length: 16 residues. Germline V gene lookup returns CDR1 SGHVS and CDR2 FNYEAQ. V was cut by 2 bases and J by 0 bases, with 10 bases left in between. The CDR3 nucleotides are TGTGCCAGCAGCTTACAGGGGTCGGCGAACACCGGGGAGCTGTTTTTT. Translated: CASSLQGSANTGELFF. The full variable domain, rest sourced from reference TRBV7-6 and TRBJ2-2, is GAGVSQSPRYKVTKRGQDVALRCDPISGHVSLYWYRQALGQGPEFLTYFNYEAQQDKSGLPNDRFSAERPEGSISTLTIQRTEQRDSAMYRCASSLQGSANTGELFFGEGSRLTVL.

The chain recombines TRBV6-5 with TRBJ1-5, with 7 positions matching TRBD1. The CDR3 runs to 15 residues. Trimming removed 7 bases from V and 4 bases from J; junction bases left unmatched: 10. The germline V gene encodes CDR1 MNHEY and CDR2 SVGAGI. CDR3 amino acids: CASKPAGGDNQPQHF. As DNA, the CDR3 is TGTGCCAGCAAACCCGCAGGGGGGGATAATCAGCCCCAGCATTTT.

The chain is built from TRBV6-5 and TRBJ1-6; D not certain. The CDR3 contains 13 residues. Looked up from germline, CDR1 is MNHEY and CDR2 is SVGAGI. Trimming took 5 bases from V and 5 from J, leaving 7 bases between them. In nucleotides, the CDR3 is TGTGCCAGCAGTCGAAGGGATAATTCACCCCTCCACTTT. The encoded protein is CASSRRDNSPLHF.

The rearrangement links TRBV18 to TRBJ2-1; D call uncertain. With 5 bases removed from V and 4 bases from J, the gap between germline ends came to 21 bases. The CDR3 extends over 17 amino acids. In germline, CDR1 is KGHSH, CDR2 LQKENI. The CDR3 here is CASSSSTLPTTYNEQFF. The CDR3 DNA is TGTGCCAGCTCATCCTCGACTCTTCCCACTACGTACAATGAGCAGTTCTTC.

This chain links TRBV20-1 with TRBJ2-5; D ambiguous. V gave up 3 bases and J gave up 5 bases, with 7 bases separating them. This CDR3 has 11 residues. Per germline, CDR1 DFQATT and CDR2 SNEGSKA (reference sequence). The CDR3, as DNA: TGCAGTGCTAGGGAAATTGAGACCCAGTACTTC. This translates into CSAREIETQYF.

Only one count was recorded for this clone. Here the CDR3 reads CASSLETGSYEQYF. CDR3 nucleotides: TGTGCCAGCAGCTTGGAGACAGGTTCCTACGAGCAGTACTTC. The rearrangement uses TRBV5-4 and TRBJ2-7, with D possibly being TRBD1 (6 bases). There are 14 residues in the CDR3. CDR1 is SGHNT, CDR2 YYREEE, per germline (reference sequence). Trimming stripped 0 bases from V and 1 base from J, with 8 bases between.

The J gene is TRBJ1-4, the V gene TRBV6-5; D is unclear. V was pared by 6 bases and J by 0 bases, with 8 bases between. The CDR3 has 14 amino acids. Per germline, CDR1 MNHEY and CDR2 SVGAGI. The CDR3 nucleotides are TGTGCCAGCAGACTAGTTGCAACTAATGAAAAACTGTTTTTT. Protein product: CASRLVATNEKLFF.

This clone showed up just a few times. V and J are TRBV2 and TRBJ2-5; no reliable D call. Trimming stripped 7 bases from V and 3 bases from J, with 9 bases between. The germline gives CDR1 SNHLY, CDR2 FYNNEI. The CDR3 sequence is 12 residues long. CDR3: CASTRQEETQYF. CDR3 nucleotide sequence: TGTGCCAGCACCAGACAAGAAGAGACCCAGTACTTC.

This sequence joins TRBV5-1 and TRBJ2-5, with 13 bases lining up with TRBD2. The CDR3 consists of 17 residues. The germline gives CDR1 SGHRS, CDR2 YFSETQ. Trimming removed 4 bases from V and 3 bases from J; junction bases left unmatched: 9. CDR3 nucleotides: TGCGCCAGCAGCCCCCGGACTAGCGGGAGTAGGGAAGAGACCCAGTACTTC. Its translation is CASSPRTSGSREETQYF.

The J gene is TRBJ2-7, the V gene TRBV19; D is unclear. V dropped 3 bases and J dropped 5 bases, with 5 bases sitting between them. The CDR3 runs 11 residues. The germline V gene encodes CDR1 LNHDA and CDR2 SQIVND (reference sequence). CDR3 region: CASSMFNEQYF. CDR3 bases: TGTGCCAGTAGTATGTTCAACGAGCAGTACTTC. The full variable domain, rest sourced from reference TRBV19 and TRBJ2-7, is DGGITQSPKYLFRKEGQNVTLSCEQNLNHDAMYWYRQDPGQGLRLIYYSQIVNDFQKGDIAEGYSVSREKKESFPLTVTSAQKNPTAFYLCASSMFNEQYFGPGTRLTVT.

The chain is built from TRBV7-2 and TRBJ1-1, with unresolved D. The germline V gene has CDR1 SGHTA and CDR2 FQGNSA. The V end was cut by 1 base, the J end by 0 bases, with 6 bases between. This CDR3 contains 14 residues. The CDR3 DNA is TGTGCCAGCAGCTTAGACAGAGTGAACACTGAAGCTTTCTTT. Translating gives CASSLDRVNTEAFF. Drawing the rest from reference TRBV7-2 and TRBJ1-1, the complete variable domain is GAGVSQSPSNKVTEKGKDVELRCDPISGHTALYWYRQSLGQGLEFLIYFQGNSAPDKSGLPSDRFSAERTGGSVSTLTIQRTQQEDSAVYLCASSLDRVNTEAFFGQGTRLTVV.

The J gene is TRBJ1-1, the V gene TRBV19; 9 bases match TRBD1. Germline V CDR1 and CDR2: LNHDA, SQIVND (reference sequence). Trimming removed 7 bases from V and 8 bases from J; junction bases left unmatched: 8. The CDR3 consists of 13 residues. The CDR3 nucleotides read TGTGCCAGTATTCGGCGGGACAGGGAAGAAGCTTTCTTT. Its translation is CASIRRDREEAFF. Filled out from reference TRBV19 and TRBJ1-1, the complete variable domain reads DGGITQSPKYLFRKEGQNVTLSCEQNLNHDAMYWYRQDPGQGLRLIYYSQIVNDFQKGDIAEGYSVSREKKESFPLTVTSAQKNPTAFYLCASIRRDREEAFFGQGTRLTVV.